This TCR beta chain emerged from a study of blood T cell repertoires in COVID-19 (dated by TCRdb to 2020 to 2021). In the study overall: Samples from collaborators originated in the United States, Italy and Spain and spanned both the acute and convalescent phases of COVID-19. The prospective study material was composed of cDNA or gDNA derived from T cells, B-cell-depleted T cells, or PBMCs. Deeply sampled blood TCRbeta repertoires from subjects exposed to, actively infected with, or recovered from COVID-19 were included in the dataset. The repertoires were released in a freely available public database intended as a resource for research on the immune response to SARS-CoV-2. The samples were drawn from the first 160 participants of the ongoing ImmuneRACE study and from 1,200 or so subjects provided by 6 global collaborators. A de-identified subject ID, COVID-19 status, age in years and sex were almost always included in the sample metadata. Where available, HLA class I and class II types were obtained from metadata supplied by the sample provider rather than from assay-based typing. The study at large found these results: Clinical and demographic metadata were provided uncurated, with the amount varying by source and participant.

One collaborating source in Seattle enrolled patients while the patients were actively infected and followed the patients over time throughout the course of disease. Each collaborating institution followed its own protocols to collect whole blood in K2EDTA tubes. For TCRbeta analysis, collaborators shipped samples in one of three forms: frozen whole blood, isolated PBMCs, or DNA extracted from either of those sample types. About this clone itself: Its specific antigen is unknown. Per-base qualities were not stored, and no clone one base away is much larger.

V loses 1 base, J loses 2 bases, and the germline ends lie 6 bases apart. The germline V gene (reference sequence) sets CDR1 to SEHNR and CDR2 to FQNEAQ. The CDR3, from cysteine to phenylalanine, totals 13 residues. Only the CDR3 DNA is retained, 39 bases long and in frame from the first base. The immunoSEQ Assay, a bias-controlled multiplex PCR, was used to amplify TCRbeta CDR3 regions from genomic DNA. Processing in the source paper ran as follows. Within the assay, amplification of reference gene primers was used to estimate how many nucleated cells each sample contained. Sequence reads were collapsed and filtered to measure the absolute abundance of every unique TCRbeta CDR3 rearrangement. For each sample, productive Simpson clonality was calculated by taking the square root of Simpson's diversity index across productive rearrangements. The clones in this table, taken by TCRdb from immuneACCESS, are in-frame only. Not every clone is retained; where verified, under half of the shortfall comes from an unresolved V gene, and the cause of the rest is unknown. The V and J calls and clone size come from that table; D and trimming were worked out from the DNA. This sample holds over 250,000 clones; about nine tenths were observed only once. The ten most abundant clones make up just over 2.5% of the sample.

The chain uses TRBV7-9 and TRBJ2-7; the D gene cannot be resolved reliably. The sample taken for sequencing was peripheral blood. The clonotype was recovered from a person aged 18-30 years with COVID-19, enrolled during active disease. The DNA reads as follows: TGTGCCAGCAGCTTAGACACCACCTACGAGCAGTACTTC. This sequence encodes CASSLDTTYEQYF.